One and the same sample provided the 25 T cell receptor beta chains below, sequenced in a study of siplizumab effects on memory and regulatory T cells (dated by TCRdb to 2018 to 2020). Libraries were built with the immunoSEQ multiplex PCR assay. TCRdb carries this immuneACCESS record with in-frame sequences only. Its versions omit some clonotypes, under half of them owing to an unresolved V gene in the studies checked, with the rest unexplained. The sample contains tens of thousands of clones, approximately 94% of them found a single time. The ten largest account for 6.5% of the sample. The sample taken for sequencing was CD8+ T cells sorted from blood. All receptors derive from a human donor in good health.

This clone has only one observation. The V call is TRBV27, the J call TRBJ1-5, with D hard to call. The V gene lost 8 bases and the J gene lost 7 bases, with 15 bases spanning the gap. The V gene's germline CDR1 is MNHEY and CDR2 SMNVEV (reference sequence). The CDR3 is made up of 13 amino acids. The CDR3 DNA is TGTGCCAGCCAACTCGCAGAGAACCAGCCCCAGCATTTT. It encodes CASQLAENQPQHF.

V and J are TRBV14 and TRBJ2-7; tentatively, D is TRBD1 or TRBD2 (6 bases each). CDR3 size: 14 residues. CDR1 and CDR2 (germline): SGHDN, FVKESK. The germline V and J ends were trimmed by 4 bases and 6 bases, with 16 bases remaining between them. The CDR3 DNA reads TGTGCCAGCAGCCCCGGGGTAGGGGGGAGCGAGCAGTACTTC. Protein product: CASSPGVGGSEQYF.

J is TRBJ2-7 and V is TRBV4-1; perhaps TRBD1 as D (6 bases). The V gene's germline CDR1 is MGHRA and CDR2 YSYEKL. Trimming took 4 bases from V and 0 from J, leaving 16 bases between them. The CDR3 runs to 16 residues. This CDR3 is CASSPGWDMSSYEQYF. DNA for the CDR3: TGCGCCAGCAGCCCCGGGTGGGACATGAGCTCCTACGAGCAGTACTTC.

The genes are TRBV6-1 and TRBJ2-2, with 10 positions matching TRBD2. CDR1 is MNHNS, CDR2 SASEGT, per germline. V trimming: 5 bases; J trimming: 6 bases; junction bases outside the gene matches: 3. CDR3 length: 14 amino acids. The chain's CDR3 is CASSSGGAPGELFF. The CDR3 DNA reads as TGTGCCAGCAGTAGCGGGGGGGCCCCCGGGGAGCTGTTTTTT.

This sequence joins TRBV9 and TRBJ2-5; 7 bases are a match to TRBD1. From germline, CDR1 is SGDLS and CDR2 YYNGEE. This CDR3 contains 14 residues. V lost 3 bases, J lost 4 bases, and 6 bases stayed unmatched. The CDR3 sequence is CASSAYRGGETQYF. In DNA, the CDR3 is TGTGCCAGCAGCGCATACAGGGGTGGAGAGACCCAGTACTTC.

The chain links TRBV30 to TRBJ1-2; 7 nucleotides align to TRBD1. CDR3 length equals 15 residues. J was trimmed by 2 bases and V by 5 bases; bases with no gene match: 11. Germline CDR1 GTSNPN, CDR2 SVGIG (reference sequence). The DNA for the CDR3 is TGTGCCTGGTGTCAGGGGGACCTCTGCAACTATGGCTACACCTTC. Its translation is CAWCQGDLCNYGYTF.

This chain joins TRBV7-2 and TRBJ2-1, with 10 bases aligning to TRBD2. V lost 3 bases to trimming and J lost 1 base; unmatched junction nucleotides: 6. This CDR3 contains 17 residues. From germline, CDR1 is SGHTA and CDR2 FQGNSA. The CDR3 loop reads CASSLELAGRSYNEQFF. Written as DNA, the CDR3 is TGTGCCAGCAGCTTGGAACTAGCGGGACGGTCCTACAATGAGCAGTTCTTC.

V is TRBV29-1 and J is TRBJ1-2, with 9 bases aligning to TRBD1. This CDR3 has 14 residues. Germline CDR1 reads SQVTM; CDR2 reads ANQGSEA. Trimming took 7 bases from V and 6 from J; bases not matched to a gene: 12. The CDR3 sequence: CSALDPTGGDGYTF. The CDR3 DNA reads TGCAGCGCCCTCGACCCTACAGGGGGCGATGGCTACACCTTC. Looking up the rest from reference TRBV29-1 and TRBJ1-2 gives the full variable domain: SAVISQKPSRDICQRGTSLTIQCQVDSQVTMMFWYRQQPGQSLTLIATANQGSEATYESGFVIDKFPISRPNLTFSTLTVSNMSPEDSSIYLCSALDPTGGDGYTFGSGTRLTVV.

The V call is TRBV11-3, the J call TRBJ2-1; D may correspond to TRBD1 or TRBD2 (5 bases each). Per the germline V gene, CDR1 is SGHNT and CDR2 is YENEEA. The ends were cut back, 1 base at V and 4 bases at J, with 11 bases in the middle. There are 15 residues in the CDR3. CDR3 residues: CASSLVWDEYNEQFF. In DNA form, the CDR3 reads TGTGCCAGCAGCTTAGTTTGGGACGAATACAATGAGCAGTTCTTC.

The chain couples TRBV13 to TRBJ1-1; possibly TRBD1 for D (5 bases). Germline CDR1 and CDR2: PRHDT and FYEKMQ (reference sequence). The CDR3 extends over 15 amino acids. The germline V and J ends were trimmed by 3 bases and 4 bases, with 15 bases remaining between them. For the CDR3, the DNA is TGTGCCAGCAGCTTGGGGCTTGGGGAGAGCACTGAAGCTTTCTTT. Translating it yields CASSLGLGESTEAFF.

This clone was found once. The V and J genes are TRBV19 and TRBJ2-1, with 10 positions matching TRBD1. Trimming removed 4 bases from V and 2 bases from J; junction bases left unmatched: 2. This CDR3 comprises 15 residues. CDR1 and CDR2 (germline): LNHDA, SQIVND (reference sequence). The CDR3 DNA is TGTGCCAGTAGTAGCGACAGGGGGCCCTACAATGAGCAGTTCTTC. This sequence encodes CASSSDRGPYNEQFF.

A note on this clone: This specimen includes other DNA sequences encoding the same CDR3. The J gene is TRBJ2-7, the V gene TRBV6-5; D unclear. Looked up from germline, CDR1 is MNHEY and CDR2 is SVGAGI. Trimming took 2 bases from V and 4 from J, leaving 9 bases between them. The CDR3 is 13 amino acids. CDR3 coding DNA: TGTGCCAGCAGTTACGCACTTACTTACGAGCAGTACTTC. Its translation is CASSYALTYEQYF.

This chain uses TRBV27 with TRBJ2-1; TRBD2 aligns across 11 bases. V lost 4 bases, J lost 7 bases, and 6 bases stayed unmatched. The CDR3 loop spans 15 amino acids. Germline V gives CDR1 MNHEY, CDR2 SMNVEV (reference sequence). This CDR3 is CASSSGTSGSNEQFF. The CDR3 DNA sequence: TGTGCCAGCAGTTCAGGGACTAGCGGCTCGAATGAGCAGTTCTTC.

V and J are TRBV11-2 and TRBJ2-7; 9 bases line up with TRBD1. Trimming at V came to 5 bases and at J to 0 bases, leaving 8 bases not matched to a gene. CDR1 is SGHAT and CDR2 is FQNNGV in the germline V gene. There are 16 residues in the CDR3. The CDR3, as DNA: TGTGCCAGCAGCATGGCCGGGACAGGGCTCTCCTACGAGCAGTACTTC. Its translation: CASSMAGTGLSYEQYF. Full variable domain (remainder filled in from reference TRBV11-2 and TRBJ2-7): EAGVAQSPRYKIIEKRQSVAFWCNPISGHATLYWYQQILGQGPKLLIQFQNNGVVDDSQLPKDRFSAERLKGVDSTLKIQPAKLEDSAVYLCASSMAGTGLSYEQYFGPGTRLTVT.

This chain joins TRBV4-1 and TRBJ2-7; 7 nucleotides agree with TRBD2. Germline CDR1 is MGHRA and CDR2 is YSYEKL. The CDR3 totals 16 residues. The V and J ends lost 0 bases and 6 bases, in that order; junction bases with no gene match: 11. This chain's CDR3 is CASSQDRTSKSREQYF. In DNA, the CDR3 is TGCGCCAGCAGCCAAGACAGGACTAGTAAAAGTCGCGAGCAGTACTTC.

This clone appeared once. V and J are TRBV6-1 and TRBJ1-1; unclear D gene. CDR3 length: 16 residues. With 2 bases removed from V and 3 bases from J, the gap between germline ends came to 16 bases. Germline assignment: CDR1 MNHNS and CDR2 SASEGT. CDR3 protein: CASSESVGGLDTEAFF. In nucleotides, the CDR3 is TGTGCCAGCAGTGAATCAGTAGGAGGGTTAGACACTGAAGCTTTCTTT.

V is TRBV7-9 and J is TRBJ2-7; 7 bases agree with TRBD2. The V gene's germline CDR1 is SEHNR and CDR2 FQNEAQ (reference sequence). V lost 5 bases, J lost 5 bases, and 3 bases stayed unmatched. The CDR3 is made up of 12 amino acids. The CDR3 here is CASSRGGHEQYF. The CDR3 DNA is TGTGCCAGCAGCCGCGGGGGTCACGAGCAGTACTTC.

The V call is TRBV2, the J call TRBJ1-2; no firm D call. V shed 7 bases and J shed 6 bases, with 6 bases lying between them. CDR1 and CDR2 (germline): SNHLY, FYNNEI. This CDR3 spans 10 amino acids. CDR3 nucleotides: TGTGCCAGCAATACACATGGCTACACCTTC. Its protein product is CASNTHGYTF.

The chain carries TRBV11-3 and TRBJ2-1; D assignment may be TRBD1 or TRBD2 (5 bases each). Germline V lookup: CDR1 SGHNT, CDR2 YENEEA. The CDR3 loop spans 15 amino acids. The V and J ends lost 1 base and 6 bases respectively, with 13 bases between them. CDR3 protein: CASSLAGPLGNEQFF. Written as DNA, the CDR3 is TGTGCCAGCAGCTTAGCGGGGCCTCTTGGCAATGAGCAGTTCTTC.

The chain couples TRBV9 to TRBJ2-1, with TRBD2 matching over 7 bases. The ends lost 0 bases at V and 6 bases at J; junction bases unmatched: 15. Germline V gene data show CDR1 as SGDLS and CDR2 as YYNGEE. This CDR3 has 18 residues. CDR3 protein: CASSVVEIGGSEGNEQFF. DNA of the CDR3: TGTGCCAGCAGCGTAGTGGAGATAGGCGGGAGTGAGGGCAATGAGCAGTTCTTC.

The J gene is TRBJ2-1, the V gene TRBV11-2, with 8 bases fitting TRBD2. The CDR3 consists of 13 residues. Looked up from germline, CDR1 is SGHAT and CDR2 is FQNNGV. V lost 1 base, J lost 7 bases, and 0 bases stayed unmatched. For the CDR3, the DNA is TGTGCCAGCAGCTTAGTAGCGGGAAATGAGCAGTTCTTC. This translates into CASSLVAGNEQFF. Filled out from reference TRBV11-2 and TRBJ2-1, the complete variable domain reads EAGVAQSPRYKIIEKRQSVAFWCNPISGHATLYWYQQILGQGPKLLIQFQNNGVVDDSQLPKDRFSAERLKGVDSTLKIQPAKLEDSAVYLCASSLVAGNEQFFGPGTRLTVL.

This rearrangement joins TRBV11-3 to TRBJ2-1; D is unclear. Between the trimmed V and J ends, which lost 4 bases and 9 bases, there was a span of 13 bases. The CDR3 sequence is 13 residues long. Germline CDR1 is SGHNT and CDR2 is YENEEA. The CDR3 protein is CASSSEWVVEQFF. Here the CDR3 DNA reads TGTGCCAGCAGCTCCGAGTGGGTCGTTGAGCAGTTCTTC.

The V gene is TRBV7-8, the J gene TRBJ2-5; 9 bases agree with TRBD1. Germline V gene sequence: CDR1 SGHVS, CDR2 FQNEAQ. Trimming removed 5 bases from V and 4 bases from J; junction bases left unmatched: 8. The CDR3 runs to 15 residues. The CDR3 loop is CASSIWTGARETQYF. Here the CDR3 DNA reads TGTGCCAGCAGCATATGGACAGGGGCTCGAGAGACCCAGTACTTC.

The genes are TRBV6-5 and TRBJ2-1, with unresolved D. CDR1 MNHEY and CDR2 SVGAGI come from the germline V gene. The CDR3 runs to 13 residues. V lost 0 bases and J 10 bases, leaving 10 bases between the germline ends. The CDR3 here is CASSYSTGSEQFF. CDR3 DNA sequence: TGTGCCAGCAGTTACTCGACGGGCAGCGAGCAGTTCTTC.

This chain's CDR3 is CASSESMRAGTEAFF. The CDR3 nucleotides read TGCGCCAGCAGTGAGTCGATGAGGGCTGGTACTGAAGCTTTCTTT. The chain uses TRBV10-2 and TRBJ1-1; D gene uncertain. The germline CDR1 and CDR2 sequences are WSHSY and SAAADI. The CDR3 covers 15 residues. Trimming pared 0 bases from V and 5 bases from J, leaving 13 bases between.